Below are 20 T cell receptor beta chains sequenced from a single sample in a study of T cell changes during pregnancy in multiple sclerosis. Only in-frame clones appear in the TCRdb table, and some are missing; sequencing was by immunoSEQ multiplex PCR. Of 70,000 to 80,000 clones in the sample, 75% to 95% were seen once. The sequenced sample was CD4+ T cells from peripheral blood mononuclear cells, obtained before pregnancy. These receptors originate from a female donor with multiple sclerosis, enrolled in a pregnancy study.

The chain couples TRBV5-1 to TRBJ2-5, with D perhaps matching TRBD1 (6 bases). The germline V and J ends were trimmed by 4 bases and 4 bases, with 14 bases remaining between them. The CDR3 consists of 14 residues. CDR1 and CDR2 from the germline V gene are SGHRS and YFSETQ. Here the CDR3 reads CASSATGMGETQYF. The CDR3 DNA is TGCGCCAGCAGCGCAACAGGGATGGGAGAGACCCAGTACTTC. Variable domain in full (rest from reference TRBV5-1 and TRBJ2-5): KAGVTQTPRYLIKTRGQQVTLSCSPISGHRSVSWYQQTPGQGLQFLFEYFSETQRNKGNFPGRFSGRQFSNSRSEMNVSTLELGDSALYLCASSATGMGETQYFGPGTRLLVL.

This chain joins TRBV5-1 and TRBJ1-4; D is unclear. Trimming cost V 0 bases and J 4 bases, with 7 bases left between them. The CDR3 length is 14 residues. Per germline, CDR1 SGHRS and CDR2 YFSETQ. The CDR3 reads CASSLAGNNEKLFF. The CDR3, as DNA: TGCGCCAGCAGCTTGGCGGGGAATAATGAAAAACTGTTTTTT.

This chain uses TRBV19 with TRBJ2-2; TRBD1 agrees at 7 bases. V trimming: 10 bases; J trimming: 0 bases; junction bases outside the gene matches: 2. Looked up from germline, CDR1 is LNHDA and CDR2 is SQIVND (reference sequence). This CDR3 contains 13 residues. The CDR3 spells CATTGANTGELFF. The CDR3 DNA follows: TGTGCCACAACAGGGGCGAACACCGGGGAGCTGTTTTTT.

V and J are TRBV7-2 and TRBJ1-2; 7 nucleotides line up with TRBD1. This CDR3 has 15 amino acids. Per germline, CDR1 SGHTA and CDR2 FQGNSA. V trimming: 5 bases; J trimming: 3 bases; junction bases outside the gene matches: 9. Here the CDR3 reads CASSEQGRGYYGYTF. As DNA, the CDR3 is TGTGCCAGCAGCGAACAGGGGCGGGGATACTATGGCTACACCTTC.

The rearrangement joins TRBV6-6 to TRBJ1-6, with D possibly matching TRBD1 (5 bases). CDR1 and CDR2 (germline): MNHNY, SVGAGI (reference sequence). Trimming shortened V by 1 base and J by 7 bases, and 11 bases separated the two germline ends. This CDR3 comprises 15 residues. In nucleotides, the CDR3 is TGTGCCAGCAGTTACTTAGGGGTCCCCAATTCACCCCTCCACTTT. The encoded protein is CASSYLGVPNSPLHF.

The rearrangement links TRBV5-1 to TRBJ2-7; 8 bases fit TRBD1. V lost 4 bases and J lost 6; bases outside the gene matches: 15. The CDR3 extends over 16 amino acids. Germline V gene sequence: CDR1 SGHRS, CDR2 YFSETQ. This CDR3 reads CASSPGGNRVGGEQYF. The CDR3 DNA follows: TGCGCCAGCAGCCCAGGGGGCAACAGGGTAGGAGGCGAGCAGTACTTC.

The chain combines TRBV5-1 with TRBJ2-3; tentatively, D is TRBD2 (6 bases). Trimming took off 1 base at V and 1 base at J, with 13 bases between the two ends. The CDR3 extends over 16 amino acids. Germline V gene sequence: CDR1 SGHRS, CDR2 YFSETQ. The CDR3 DNA reads TGCGCCAGCAGCTTGTTTGTGGGGGGTGGCACAGATACGCAGTATTTT. Residues: CASSLFVGGGTDTQYF. The full variable domain, completed using reference TRBV5-1 and TRBJ2-3, is KAGVTQTPRYLIKTRGQQVTLSCSPISGHRSVSWYQQTPGQGLQFLFEYFSETQRNKGNFPGRFSGRQFSNSRSEMNVSTLELGDSALYLCASSLFVGGGTDTQYFGPGTRLTVL.

This chain connects TRBV5-4 to TRBJ1-2, with 9 bases fitting TRBD1. The germline gives CDR1 SGHNT, CDR2 YYREEE (reference sequence). The CDR3 runs 15 residues. V lost 3 bases and J lost 8; bases outside the gene matches: 11. CDR3 nucleotide sequence: TGTGCCAGCAGCTCCGGACAGGGGATTAACGGGGGCTACACCTTC. Protein: CASSSGQGINGGYTF.

The V and J genes are TRBV30 and TRBJ2-1; a possible D gene is TRBD2 (5 bases). V was shortened by 2 bases and J by 8 bases, with 10 bases between the two germline ends. The CDR3 has 12 residues. Per germline, CDR1 GTSNPN and CDR2 SVGIG (reference sequence). CDR3 nucleotides: TGTGCCTGGAGTCTAACTAGATATGAGCAGTTCTTC. Its translation: CAWSLTRYEQFF.

This clone was observed a single time. This sequence joins TRBV6-6 and TRBJ1-6; 10 nucleotides agree with TRBD1. Germline V gene sequence: CDR1 MNHNY, CDR2 SVGAGI (reference sequence). CDR3 size: 14 residues. V gave up 7 bases and J gave up 7 bases; unmatched junction bases: 4. The CDR3 loop reads CASNADRGNSPLHF. In nucleotides, the CDR3 is TGTGCCAGCAACGCGGACAGGGGGAATTCACCCCTCCACTTT.

The chain is built from TRBV28 and TRBJ1-5, with D uncertain. The CDR3 length is 12 residues. V was trimmed by 1 base and J by 6 bases, leaving 4 bases between them. Germline CDR1 and CDR2: MDHEN and SYDVKM. CDR3 amino acids: CASSLFRQPQHF. The CDR3 bases are TGTGCCAGCAGTTTATTCCGTCAGCCCCAGCATTTT. Full variable domain (rest looked up from reference TRBV28 and TRBJ1-5): DVKVTQSSRYLVKRTGEKVFLECVQDMDHENMFWYRQDPGLGLRLIYFSYDVKMKEKGDIPEGYSVSREKKERFSLILESASTNQTSMYLCASSLFRQPQHFGDGTRLSIL.

The chain couples TRBV5-1 to TRBJ2-7, with a weak D call TRBD1 (6 bases). The CDR3 extends over 14 amino acids. Germline V gene lookup returns CDR1 SGHRS and CDR2 YFSETQ. Between the trimmed V and J ends, which lost 0 bases and 3 bases, there was a span of 10 bases. The CDR3 region has the DNA TGCGCCAGCAGCTTGGATGGCAGGGGCTACGAGCAGTACTTC. It is translated as CASSLDGRGYEQYF.

This CDR3 is CASSRSLGVTSTDTQYF. The CDR3 coding sequence is TGTGCCAGCAGCCGTTCTCTAGGGGTAACTAGCACAGATACGCAGTATTTT. This sequence joins TRBV7-6 and TRBJ2-3; D perhaps matches TRBD1 (5 bases). V shed 5 bases and J shed 0 bases, with 18 bases lying between them. The CDR3 sequence is 17 residues long. CDR1 is SGHVS, CDR2 FNYEAQ, per germline. Full variable domain (missing parts from reference TRBV7-6 and TRBJ2-3): GAGVSQSPRYKVTKRGQDVALRCDPISGHVSLYWYRQALGQGPEFLTYFNYEAQQDKSGLPNDRFSAERPEGSISTLTIQRTEQRDSAMYRCASSRSLGVTSTDTQYFGPGTRLTVL.

The chain has TRBV30 and TRBJ1-1; perhaps TRBD1 as D (5 bases). The germline V gene encodes CDR1 GTSNPN and CDR2 SVGIG (reference sequence). The CDR3 is 13 residues long. Trimming left V 3 bases short and J 6 bases short, with 14 bases between. The CDR3 region is CAWSKHRFPEAFF. Written as DNA, the CDR3 is TGTGCCTGGAGCAAACACAGGTTTCCTGAAGCTTTCTTT.

The chain employs TRBV27 and TRBJ1-2; D might be TRBD1 (6 bases). V lost 8 bases and J lost 4, with 20 bases in between. The CDR3 consists of 15 residues. The germline CDR1 and CDR2 sequences are MNHEY and SMNVEV (reference sequence). The CDR3 nucleotides read TGTGCCAGCTCCTTCAAAAAACAGGGCACCTATGGCTACACCTTC. Its translation is CASSFKKQGTYGYTF.

The genes are TRBV28 and TRBJ1-2, with 7 bases identical to TRBD1. Germline CDR1 reads MDHEN; CDR2 reads SYDVKM. The CDR3 extends over 13 amino acids. With 5 bases clipped from V and 6 bases from J, the junction kept 6 bases outside the gene matches. The CDR3 reads CASSRQGSDGYTF. CDR3 DNA sequence: TGTGCCAGCAGTCGACAGGGATCTGATGGCTACACCTTC.

The chain recombines TRBV18 with TRBJ1-2; D call uncertain. The germline V gene has CDR1 KGHSH and CDR2 LQKENI. The CDR3 consists of 15 residues. Deletions cut 0 bases from V and 1 base from J, with 9 bases between. CDR3: CASSPPSTVNYGYTF. CDR3 nucleotides: TGTGCCAGCTCACCACCTTCTACCGTTAACTATGGCTACACCTTC.

This chain connects TRBV5-1 to TRBJ1-1; TRBD1 matches at 9 bases. The CDR3 consists of 14 residues. Germline CDR1 and CDR2: SGHRS and YFSETQ. V shed 6 bases and J 1 base; nucleotides not matched to a gene: 4. This CDR3 reads CASTRGQGNTEAFF. In DNA, the CDR3 is TGCGCCAGCACACGGGGACAGGGGAACACTGAAGCTTTCTTT.

This chain links TRBV19 with TRBJ1-1; 9 bases match TRBD1. J gave up 11 bases and V 5 bases, and 6 bases lay outside the gene matches. The CDR3 has 12 residues. CDR1 LNHDA and CDR2 SQIVND come from the germline V gene (reference sequence). The chain's CDR3 is CASSPQGARAFF. The CDR3, as DNA: TGTGCCAGTAGTCCACAGGGGGCGCGGGCTTTCTTT.

V is TRBV28 and J is TRBJ2-1; 10 nucleotides match TRBD2. Losses at the gene ends were 9 bases for V and 7 bases for J; bases not matched to a gene: 9. CDR3 length equals 14 residues. The germline V gene has CDR1 MDHEN and CDR2 SYDVKM. CDR3: CASLLAGVRNEQFF. The CDR3 nucleotides are TGTGCCAGTTTGCTAGCGGGAGTTCGTAATGAGCAGTTCTTC.